These 25 T cell receptor beta chains share one sample of origin, sequenced in a study of breast tumors, draining lymph nodes, adjacent tissues (dated by TCRdb to 2016 to 2017). The axillary draining lymph nodes of breast cancer patients were the source of the lymph node samples. The library was prepared using multiplex PCR. Sequencer: Illumina HiSeq 2000. TCRdb itself trimmed the public reads at Q25 with fastp, ran MiXCR and retained productive beta chains. Each record represents a unique CDR3 protein, reported with the most common genes and DNA among its rows. This sample comprises more than 100,000 distinct CDR3 sequences, approximately 20% of them detected only once. Around 2.6% of the sample is in the top ten clones. Sample: axillary lymph node tissue. The receptor set was obtained from a female donor with breast cancer. Some clones in this sample may be carry-over from other donors' samples.

As concerns this clonotype: A much larger clone sits a single nucleotide away, making a read error possible. CDR3 nucleotide sequence: TGTGCCGGCAGTACGGGACAATCAGGGGAGCTGTTTTTT. Amino acid sequence: CAGSTGQSGELFF. The chain recombines TRBV6-6 with TRBJ2-2; D perhaps matches TRBD1 (6 bases). The CDR3 is 13 residues long. Germline CDR1 is MNHNY and CDR2 is SVGAGI (reference sequence).

For this clonotype: A clone one base away is much larger, so this may be a read error. V and J are TRBV20-1 and TRBJ2-3; either TRBD1 or TRBD2 may fit D (5 bases each). Trimming stripped 6 bases from V and 4 bases from J, with 14 bases between. Germline loops: CDR1 DFQATT, CDR2 SNEGSKA (reference sequence). The CDR3 totals 13 residues. This chain's CDR3 is CSAKQDSPDTQYF. In nucleotides, the CDR3 is TGCAGTGCAAAACAGGACTCGCCAGATACGCAGTATTTT.

The sample holds a few counts of this clonotype. The gene calls are TRBV5-4 and TRBJ2-3, with no clear D. In germline, CDR1 is SGHNT, CDR2 YYREEE (reference sequence). Between the trimmed V and J ends, which lost 4 bases and 0 bases, there was a span of 3 bases. This CDR3 contains 12 residues. In DNA form, the CDR3 reads TGTGCCAGCAGCCAAAGCACAGATACGCAGTATTTT. Amino acids: CASSQSTDTQYF.

A note on this clonotype: A much larger clone lies one base from this, so it may be a read error. This chain uses TRBV6-2 or TRBV6-3 with TRBJ2-7; the match to TRBD1 covers 10 bases. From germline, CDR1 is MNHEY and CDR2 SVGEGT. The V and J ends lost 6 bases and 2 bases, in that order; junction bases with no gene match: 7. The CDR3 totals 15 residues. The CDR3 DNA follows: TGTGCCAGCAGGGACAGGGGGACGAAGCCCTACGAGCAGTACTTC. This sequence encodes CASRDRGTKPYEQYF.

The sample holds many counts of this clonotype. The V call is TRBV2, the J call TRBJ2-7, with 10 positions matching TRBD2. The CDR3 contains 14 residues. Germline-derived CDR1 and CDR2 are SNHLY and FYNNEI. V was pared by 3 bases and J by 9 bases, with 8 bases of the junction left unmatched. Written as DNA, the CDR3 is TGTGCCAGCAGTGAGTCTAGCGGGAGTTTTGTGCAGTACTTC. Its protein product is CASSESSGSFVQYF.

The sample holds many counts of this clonotype. J is TRBJ2-7 and V is TRBV20-1; 11 bases are shared with TRBD2. This CDR3 has 13 amino acids. Germline assignment: CDR1 DFQATT and CDR2 SNEGSKA (reference sequence). The junction had 5 bases not matched to a gene; V was cut back by 6 bases and J by 4 bases. The DNA for the CDR3 is TGCAGTGCCGTAGCGGGAGGGCCTTACGAGCAGTACTTC. Protein: CSAVAGGPYEQYF.

Regarding this clonotype: Just one base apart from a much larger clone, this may be a read error. The rearrangement joins TRBV9 to TRBJ2-1; D is unresolved. This CDR3 contains 15 residues. Looked up from germline, CDR1 is SGDLS and CDR2 is YYNGEE. CDR3 nucleotide sequence: TGTGCCAGCAGCGTAGGCAGCGCCTCCTACGATGAGCAGTTCTTC. Its protein product is CASSVGSASYDEQFF.

This clonotype was counted at least ten times. The rearrangement uses TRBV19 and TRBJ2-3; a possible D gene is TRBD1 (5 bases). Germline CDR1 and CDR2: LNHDA and SQIVND (reference sequence). CDR3 length equals 16 residues. The V gene lost 5 bases and the J gene lost 3 bases, with 18 bases spanning the gap. Written as DNA, the CDR3 is TGTGCCAGTAGTTATCTCACTGGGGCCGGGACAGATACGCAGTATTTT. This encodes CASSYLTGAGTDTQYF. The full variable domain, its missing parts supplied by reference TRBV19 and TRBJ2-3, is DGGITQSPKYLFRKEGQNVTLSCEQNLNHDAMYWYRQDPGQGLRLIYYSQIVNDFQKGDIAEGYSVSREKKESFPLTVTSAQKNPTAFYLCASSYLTGAGTDTQYFGPGTRLTVL.

This clonotype was picked up many times. The rearrangement links TRBV11-2 to TRBJ2-7; possibly TRBD1 for D (6 bases). Per the germline V gene, CDR1 is SGHAT and CDR2 is FQNNGV. This CDR3 comprises 13 residues. V shed 5 bases and J shed 2 bases, with 10 bases lying between them. CDR3 region: CASSKRQAYEQYF. CDR3 in DNA: TGTGCCAGCAGCAAGCGACAGGCCTACGAGCAGTACTTC. Together with reference TRBV11-2 and TRBJ2-7, the CDR3 gives the full variable domain: EAGVAQSPRYKIIEKRQSVAFWCNPISGHATLYWYQQILGQGPKLLIQFQNNGVVDDSQLPKDRFSAERLKGVDSTLKIQPAKLEDSAVYLCASSKRQAYEQYFGPGTRLTVT.

The table lists this clonotype with many counts. CDR3 residues: CASSQDRPSRQFF. DNA of the CDR3: TGTGCCAGCAGCCAAGATCGGCCTTCTCGGCAGTTCTTC. This chain links TRBV4-2 with TRBJ2-1; D uncertain. CDR1 and CDR2 (germline): LGHNA, YNFKEQ. Trimming left V 0 bases short and J 12 bases short, with 12 bases between. The length of the CDR3 is 13 residues.

At least ten counts were recorded for this clonotype. The CDR3 nucleotides read TGTGCCAGCAGCAGACCGGGACTAGCAAACACCGGGGAGCTGTTTTTT. Its translation is CASSRPGLANTGELFF. This rearrangement joins TRBV7-2 to TRBJ2-2; TRBD2 matches at 9 bases. The CDR3 loop spans 16 amino acids. V lost 5 bases to trimming and J lost 2 bases; unmatched junction nucleotides: 6. Looked up from germline, CDR1 is SGHTA and CDR2 is FQGNSA.

This clonotype has a count of ten or more. The chain joins TRBV6-5 to TRBJ1-5, with a possible D match to TRBD1 (5 bases). The CDR3 sequence is 15 residues long. The V end lost 6 bases, the J end lost 3 bases, and 15 bases lay between the germline ends. Germline V gene lookup returns CDR1 MNHEY and CDR2 SVGAGI. The DNA for the CDR3 is TGTGCCAGCAGCCCAAATTCAGGGTCCAATCAGCCCCAGCATTTT. This codes for CASSPNSGSNQPQHF.

This clonotype was observed at least ten times. The V and J genes are TRBV7-2 and TRBJ2-2; 10 bases fit TRBD2. Per the germline V gene, CDR1 is SGHTA and CDR2 is FQGNSA. This CDR3 is 16 amino acids long. V gave up 5 bases and J gave up 5 bases; unmatched junction bases: 8. As DNA, the CDR3 is TGTGCCAGCAGCAAAATAGCGGGAGGCGGTACCGGGGAGCTGTTTTTT. Translated, it gives CASSKIAGGGTGELFF.

This clonotype appeared a single time. This CDR3 fails to terminate in the conserved phenylalanine or tryptophan, so it likely reflects a read error. The gene calls are TRBV7-2 and TRBJ2-4; no definite D call. The germline CDR1 and CDR2 sequences are SGHTA and FQGNSA. Deletions cut 2 bases from V and 0 bases from J, with 11 bases between. The CDR3 is 16 residues long. Here the CDR3 DNA reads TGTGCCAGCAGCTTATGGAGCGACCGAGCCAAAAACATTCAGTACATC. Protein: CASSLWSDRAKNIQYI.

The chain recombines TRBV25-1 with TRBJ2-1; 7 bases line up with TRBD2. Germline CDR1 MGHDK, CDR2 SYGVNS. This CDR3 is 12 amino acids long. The trim removed 6 bases at V and 8 bases at J, leaving 4 bases unmatched. The CDR3: CASRGTIYEQFF. In DNA form, the CDR3 reads TGTGCCAGCAGGGGGACTATCTATGAGCAGTTCTTC.

In its sample, this clonotype was seen many times. CDR3 amino acids: CATSDTGLHQPQHF. The CDR3 nucleotides are TGTGCCACCAGTGACACAGGGCTGCATCAGCCCCAGCATTTT. V gene TRBV24-1 combines with J gene TRBJ1-5; D is possibly TRBD1 (6 bases). V was shortened by 4 bases and J by 5 bases, with 11 bases between the two germline ends. The CDR3 extends over 14 amino acids. Germline V gene data show CDR1 as KGHDR and CDR2 as SFDVKD.

Comment on this clonotype: A much larger clone differs from this one at a single base, so this may be a read error. The chain couples TRBV5-4 to TRBJ1-4; D perhaps matches TRBD1 (5 bases). The CDR3 is 13 amino acids. CDR1 is SGHNT and CDR2 is YYREEE in the germline V gene (reference sequence). CDR3 sequence reads: CASNLGPNEKLFF. CDR3 DNA sequence: TGTGCCAGCAACTTGGGGCCAAACGAAAAACTGTTTTTT.

This clonotype was found many times. This chain joins TRBV18 and TRBJ2-5; D ambiguous. The CDR3 has 15 amino acids. Germline values: CDR1 KGHSH, CDR2 LQKENI. V lost 3 bases and J lost 6, with 17 bases in between. The CDR3 nucleotides read TGTGCCAGCTCACCTGGCGACGGAGTAAAGCAGACCCAGTACTTC. This codes for CASSPGDGVKQTQYF.

This clonotype was recorded at least ten times. This rearrangement joins TRBV3-1 to TRBJ2-7, with TRBD2 matching 9 bases. V was clipped by 4 bases and J by 2 bases; unmatched bases: 6. This CDR3 region has 15 residues. CDR1 LGHDT and CDR2 YNNKEL come from the germline V gene (reference sequence). The CDR3 spells CASSPRTSVTYEQYF. The CDR3 coding sequence is TGTGCCAGCAGCCCTAGGACTAGCGTGACCTACGAGCAGTACTTC.

As regards this clonotype: Given a much more abundant clone one base away, this may be a read error. The CDR3 does not end in the conserved phenylalanine or tryptophan, so this is likely a read error. The CDR3 DNA is TGCAGTGCTAGAGACCCTAGCGGAGGGGGCCCGGAGACCCAGTACCTC. Residues: CSARDPSGGGPETQYL. The chain links TRBV20-1 to TRBJ2-5, with D tentatively TRBD1 or TRBD2 (7 bases each). The CDR3 has 16 amino acids. The ends were cut back, 0 bases at V and 5 bases at J, with 19 bases in the middle. The V gene's germline CDR1 is DFQATT and CDR2 SNEGSKA (reference sequence).

This clonotype was seen repeatedly, ten times or more. The J gene is TRBJ2-1, the V gene TRBV20-1; TRBD1 or TRBD2 may be the D gene (6 bases each). The V gene's germline CDR1 is DFQATT and CDR2 SNEGSKA (reference sequence). CDR3 length: 12 residues. Trimming took 6 bases from V and 9 from J, leaving 15 bases between them. CDR3 residues: CSAPRGRSEQFF. CDR3 nucleotides: TGCAGTGCACCTCGGGGGCGAAGTGAGCAGTTCTTC.

This clonotype was seen ten or more times. This chain joins TRBV12-3 or TRBV12-4 and TRBJ1-6; 10 bases line up with TRBD1. Trimming at V came to 3 bases and at J to 5 bases, leaving 4 bases not matched to a gene. There are 16 residues in the CDR3. The CDR3 coding sequence is TGTGCCAGCAGTTTGGGACAGGGGCAGAATAATTCACCCCTCCACTTT. Amino acid sequence: CASSLGQGQNNSPLHF.

This clonotype has only a few counts. The chain uses TRBV27 and TRBJ2-2, with 8 bases matching TRBD1. Trimming at V came to 7 bases and at J to 0 bases, leaving 7 bases not matched to a gene. Per the germline V gene, CDR1 is MNHEY and CDR2 is SMNVEV (reference sequence). This CDR3 contains 16 residues. The CDR3 protein is CASTSRGQANTGELFF. The CDR3 DNA follows: TGTGCCAGCACCTCACGGGGACAGGCGAACACCGGGGAGCTGTTTTTT.

V usage is TRBV6-6 and J usage is TRBJ1-5; D may be TRBD1 (5 bases). CDR3 length: 14 amino acids. Germline-derived CDR1 and CDR2 are MNHNY and SVGAGI (reference sequence). Trimming pared 6 bases from V and 4 bases from J, leaving 13 bases between. The CDR3 sequence: CASRVQGPNQPQHF. DNA for the CDR3: TGTGCCAGCAGAGTGCAGGGACCTAATCAGCCCCAGCATTTT.

This clonotype was seen many times. The J gene is TRBJ2-5, the V gene TRBV6-5; perhaps D is TRBD1 or TRBD2 (6 bases each). Germline values: CDR1 MNHEY, CDR2 SVGAGI. The CDR3 covers 12 residues. Trimming cost V 10 bases and J 4 bases, with 13 bases left between them. CDR3 nucleotide sequence: TGTGCCACCGGGGGCTGGTTAGAGACCCAGTACTTC. This encodes CATGGWLETQYF.